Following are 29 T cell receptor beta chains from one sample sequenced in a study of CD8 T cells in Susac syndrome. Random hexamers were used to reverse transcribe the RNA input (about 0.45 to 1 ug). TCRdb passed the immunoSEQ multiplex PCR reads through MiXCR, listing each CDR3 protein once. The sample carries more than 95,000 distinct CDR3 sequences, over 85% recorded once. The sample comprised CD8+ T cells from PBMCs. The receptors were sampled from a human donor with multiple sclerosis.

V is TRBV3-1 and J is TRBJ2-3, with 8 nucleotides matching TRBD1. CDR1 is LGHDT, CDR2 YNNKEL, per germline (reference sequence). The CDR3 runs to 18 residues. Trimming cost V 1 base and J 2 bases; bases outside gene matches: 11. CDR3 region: CASSQVSRRGRDTDTQYF. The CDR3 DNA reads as TGTGCCAGCAGCCAAGTATCGCGCAGGGGGCGCGACACAGATACGCAGTATTTT.

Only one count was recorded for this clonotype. The CDR3 DNA reads as TGTGCCACTAGACAGGGGACGAACACCGGGGAGCTGTTTTTT. Protein product: CATRQGTNTGELFF. The genes are TRBV24-1 and TRBJ2-2, with 8 positions matching TRBD1. V lost 10 bases, J lost 0 bases, and 3 bases stayed unmatched. The CDR3 is 14 amino acids. Germline-derived CDR1 and CDR2 are KGHDR and SFDVKD.

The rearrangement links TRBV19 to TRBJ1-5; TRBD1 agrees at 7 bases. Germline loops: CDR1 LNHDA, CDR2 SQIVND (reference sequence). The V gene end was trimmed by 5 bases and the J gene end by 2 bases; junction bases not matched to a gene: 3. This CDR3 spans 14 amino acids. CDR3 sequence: CASSAGQGNQPQHF. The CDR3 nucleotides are TGTGCCAGTAGTGCAGGACAGGGCAATCAGCCCCAGCATTTT.

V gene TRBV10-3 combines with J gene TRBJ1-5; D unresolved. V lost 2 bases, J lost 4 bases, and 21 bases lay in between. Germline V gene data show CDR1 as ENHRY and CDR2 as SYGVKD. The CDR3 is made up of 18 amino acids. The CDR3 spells CAISEPPGPYYLNQPQHF. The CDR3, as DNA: TGTGCCATCAGTGAGCCTCCGGGCCCTTATTACCTTAATCAGCCCCAGCATTTT.

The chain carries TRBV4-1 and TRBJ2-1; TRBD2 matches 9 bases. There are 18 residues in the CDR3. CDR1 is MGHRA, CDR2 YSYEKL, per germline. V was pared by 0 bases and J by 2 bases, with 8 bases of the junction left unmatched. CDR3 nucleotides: TGCGCCAGCAGCCAAGAGGACCAGACTAGCGGAGCCTACAATGAGCAGTTCTTC. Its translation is CASSQEDQTSGAYNEQFF.

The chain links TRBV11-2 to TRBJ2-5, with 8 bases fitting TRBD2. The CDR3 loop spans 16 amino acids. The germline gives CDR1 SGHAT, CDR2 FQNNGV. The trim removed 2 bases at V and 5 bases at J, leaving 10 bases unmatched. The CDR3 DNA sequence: TGTGCCAGCAGCTTAAATCGTGCGGGGGGCGCCGAGACCCAGTACTTC. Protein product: CASSLNRAGGAETQYF.

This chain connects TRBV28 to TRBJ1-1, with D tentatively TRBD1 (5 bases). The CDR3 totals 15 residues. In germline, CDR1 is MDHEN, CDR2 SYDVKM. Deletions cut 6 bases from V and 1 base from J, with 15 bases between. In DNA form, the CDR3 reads TGTGCCAGCAGCCAAGTTGTGGGGGGGAACACTGAAGCTTTCTTT. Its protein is CASSQVVGGNTEAFF.

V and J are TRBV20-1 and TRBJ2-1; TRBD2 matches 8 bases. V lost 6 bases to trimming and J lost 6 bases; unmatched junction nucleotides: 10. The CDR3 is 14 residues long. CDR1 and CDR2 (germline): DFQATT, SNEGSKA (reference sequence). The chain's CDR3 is CSAIIASGSNEQFF. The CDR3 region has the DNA TGCAGTGCGATTATCGCAAGCGGGAGCAATGAGCAGTTCTTC.

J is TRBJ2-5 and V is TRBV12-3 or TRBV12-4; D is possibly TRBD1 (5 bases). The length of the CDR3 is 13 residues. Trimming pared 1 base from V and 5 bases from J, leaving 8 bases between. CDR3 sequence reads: CASSLGGWETQYF. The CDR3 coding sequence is TGTGCCAGCAGTTTAGGGGGCTGGGAGACCCAGTACTTC.

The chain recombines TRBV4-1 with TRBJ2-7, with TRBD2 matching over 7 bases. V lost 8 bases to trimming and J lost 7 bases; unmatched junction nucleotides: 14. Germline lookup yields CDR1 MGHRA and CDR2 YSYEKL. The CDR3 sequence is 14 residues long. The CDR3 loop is CASGSGAHGGEQYF. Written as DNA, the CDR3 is TGCGCCAGCGGCAGCGGGGCCCATGGAGGTGAGCAGTACTTC.

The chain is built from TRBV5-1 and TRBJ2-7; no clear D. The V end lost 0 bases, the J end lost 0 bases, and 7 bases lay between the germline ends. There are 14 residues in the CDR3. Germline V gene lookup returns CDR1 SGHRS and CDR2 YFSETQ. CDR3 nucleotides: TGCGCCAGCAGCTTGGGGCCGCCCTCCTACGAGCAGTACTTC. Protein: CASSLGPPSYEQYF.

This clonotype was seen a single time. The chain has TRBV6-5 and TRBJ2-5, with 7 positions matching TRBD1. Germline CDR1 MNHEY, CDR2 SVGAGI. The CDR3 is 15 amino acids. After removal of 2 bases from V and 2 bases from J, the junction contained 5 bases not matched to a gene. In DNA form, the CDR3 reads TGTGCCAGCAGTTACGGCACAGGGGTTCAAGAGACCCAGTACTTC. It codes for CASSYGTGVQETQYF.

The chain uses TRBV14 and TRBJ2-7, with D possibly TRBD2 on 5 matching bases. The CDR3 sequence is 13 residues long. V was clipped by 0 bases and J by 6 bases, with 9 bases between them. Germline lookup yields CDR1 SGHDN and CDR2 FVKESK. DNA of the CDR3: TGTGCCAGCAGCCAAGAAAGACGGGGCGAGCAGTACTTC. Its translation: CASSQERRGEQYF.

In DNA form, the CDR3 reads TGTGCCAGCAGTCTCCCAGGAGACAATGAGCAGTTCTTC. Protein product: CASSLPGDNEQFF. This chain uses TRBV27 with TRBJ2-1; D remains ambiguous. Germline V lookup: CDR1 MNHEY, CDR2 SMNVEV (reference sequence). This CDR3 spans 13 amino acids. V was clipped by 5 bases and J by 5 bases, with 10 bases between them.

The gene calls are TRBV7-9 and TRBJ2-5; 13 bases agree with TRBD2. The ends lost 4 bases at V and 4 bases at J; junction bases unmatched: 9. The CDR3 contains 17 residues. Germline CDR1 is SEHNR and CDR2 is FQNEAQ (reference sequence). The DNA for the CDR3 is TGTGCCAGCAGCTCCCCAACTAGCGGGGGGGCCGGAGAGACCCAGTACTTC. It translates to CASSSPTSGGAGETQYF.

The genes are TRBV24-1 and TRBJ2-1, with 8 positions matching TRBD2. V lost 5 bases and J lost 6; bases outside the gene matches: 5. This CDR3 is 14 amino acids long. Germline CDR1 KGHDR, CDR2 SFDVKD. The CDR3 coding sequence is TGTGCCACCAGTGGAGGGACTAGTACCAATGAGCAGTTCTTC. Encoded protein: CATSGGTSTNEQFF.

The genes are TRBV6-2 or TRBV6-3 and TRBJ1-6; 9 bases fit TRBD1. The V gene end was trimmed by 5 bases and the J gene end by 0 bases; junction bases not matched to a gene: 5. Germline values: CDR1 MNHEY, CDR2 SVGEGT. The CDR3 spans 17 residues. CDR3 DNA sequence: TGTGCCAGCAGTCCCGCGACAGGGGGCTCCTATAATTCACCCCTCCACTTT. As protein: CASSPATGGSYNSPLHF.

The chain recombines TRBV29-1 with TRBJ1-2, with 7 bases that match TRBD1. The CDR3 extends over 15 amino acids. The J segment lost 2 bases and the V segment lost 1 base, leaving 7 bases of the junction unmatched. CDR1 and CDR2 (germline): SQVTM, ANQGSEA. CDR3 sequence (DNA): TGCAGCGTTGAAGGAGCTATGACAGGGAACTATGGCTACACCTTC. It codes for CSVEGAMTGNYGYTF. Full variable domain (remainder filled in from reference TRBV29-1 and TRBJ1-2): SAVISQKPSRDICQRGTSLTIQCQVDSQVTMMFWYRQQPGQSLTLIATANQGSEATYESGFVIDKFPISRPNLTFSTLTVSNMSPEDSSIYLCSVEGAMTGNYGYTFGSGTRLTVV.

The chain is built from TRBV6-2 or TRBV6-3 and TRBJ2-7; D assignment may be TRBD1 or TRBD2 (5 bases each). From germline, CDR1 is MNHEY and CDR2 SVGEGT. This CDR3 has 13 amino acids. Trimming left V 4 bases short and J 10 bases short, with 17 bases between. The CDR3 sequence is CASSSSGAAVQYV. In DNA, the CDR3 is TGTGCCAGCAGTTCCTCCGGGGCCGCCGTCCAGTACGTC.

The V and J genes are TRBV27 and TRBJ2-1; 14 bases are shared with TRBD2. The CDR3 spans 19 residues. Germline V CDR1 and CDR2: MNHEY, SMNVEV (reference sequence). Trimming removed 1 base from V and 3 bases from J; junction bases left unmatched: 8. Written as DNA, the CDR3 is TGTGCCAGCAGTTTATTGTCCGGGACTAGCGGGAGCTACTACAATGAGCAGTTCTTC. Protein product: CASSLLSGTSGSYYNEQFF.

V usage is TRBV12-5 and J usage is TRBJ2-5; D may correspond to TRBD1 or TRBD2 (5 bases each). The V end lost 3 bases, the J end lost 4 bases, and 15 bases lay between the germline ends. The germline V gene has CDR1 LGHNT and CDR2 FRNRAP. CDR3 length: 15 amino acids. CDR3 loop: CASGLGTPVRETQYF. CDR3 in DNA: TGTGCTAGTGGTTTAGGGACGCCTGTAAGAGAGACCCAGTACTTC.

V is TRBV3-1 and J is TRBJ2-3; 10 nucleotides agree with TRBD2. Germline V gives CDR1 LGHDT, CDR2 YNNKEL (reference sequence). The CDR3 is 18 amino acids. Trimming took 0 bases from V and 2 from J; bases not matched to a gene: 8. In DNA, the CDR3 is TGTGCCAGCAGCCAAGATTGGACAGCGGGGGGGACCACAGATACGCAGTATTTT. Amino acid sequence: CASSQDWTAGGTTDTQYF.

Here the CDR3 DNA reads TGTGCCAGCAGCCCACGTGAGGGGCCTCCGATCTACGAGCAGTACTTC. Translating gives CASSPREGPPIYEQYF. V gene TRBV11-2 combines with J gene TRBJ2-7; either TRBD1 or TRBD2 may fit D (5 bases each). The CDR3 is 16 residues long. V gave up 5 bases and J gave up 3 bases, with 20 bases separating them. CDR1 is SGHAT and CDR2 is FQNNGV in the germline V gene. Combining the CDR3 with reference TRBV11-2 and TRBJ2-7 gives the whole variable domain EAGVAQSPRYKIIEKRQSVAFWCNPISGHATLYWYQQILGQGPKLLIQFQNNGVVDDSQLPKDRFSAERLKGVDSTLKIQPAKLEDSAVYLCASSPREGPPIYEQYFGPGTRLTVT.

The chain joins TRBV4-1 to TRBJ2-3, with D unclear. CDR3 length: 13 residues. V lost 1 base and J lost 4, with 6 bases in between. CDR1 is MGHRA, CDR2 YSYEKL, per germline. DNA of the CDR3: TGCGCCAGCAGCCAAGTGGGTTCAGATACGCAGTATTTT. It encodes CASSQVGSDTQYF.

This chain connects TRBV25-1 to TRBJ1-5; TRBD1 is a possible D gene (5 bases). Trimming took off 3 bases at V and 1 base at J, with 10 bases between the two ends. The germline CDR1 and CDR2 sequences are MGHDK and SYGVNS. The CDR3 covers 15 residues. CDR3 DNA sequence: TGTGCCAGCAGTGACTTGACAGACAGCAATCAGCCCCAGCATTTT. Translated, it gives CASSDLTDSNQPQHF.

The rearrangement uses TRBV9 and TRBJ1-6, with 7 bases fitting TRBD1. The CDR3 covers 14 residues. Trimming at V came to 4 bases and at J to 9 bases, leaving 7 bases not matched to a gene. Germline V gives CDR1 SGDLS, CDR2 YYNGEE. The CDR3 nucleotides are TGTGCCAGCAGCAAAGGGGGCGTTGGTTCACCCCTCCACTTT. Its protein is CASSKGGVGSPLHF.

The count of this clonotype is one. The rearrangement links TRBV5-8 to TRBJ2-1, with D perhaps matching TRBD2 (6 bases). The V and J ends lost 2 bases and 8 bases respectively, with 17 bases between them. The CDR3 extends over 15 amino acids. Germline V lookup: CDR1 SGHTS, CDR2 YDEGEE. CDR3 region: CASSFGHREIDEQFF. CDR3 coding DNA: TGTGCCAGCAGCTTCGGTCACCGGGAGATAGATGAGCAGTTCTTC.

CDR3 nucleotide sequence: TGCGCCAGCAGCCTCGGACAATCTACTAATGAAAAACTGTTTTTT. Amino acids: CASSLGQSTNEKLFF. The chain joins TRBV5-1 to TRBJ1-4; the D gene is possibly TRBD1 (5 bases). The V and J ends lost 4 bases and 2 bases respectively, with 12 bases between them. This CDR3 comprises 15 residues. Germline CDR1 is SGHRS and CDR2 is YFSETQ.

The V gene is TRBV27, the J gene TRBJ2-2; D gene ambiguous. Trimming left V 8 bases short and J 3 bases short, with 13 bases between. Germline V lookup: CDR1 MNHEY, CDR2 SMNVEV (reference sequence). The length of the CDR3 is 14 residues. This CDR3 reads CASSRPWDTGELFF. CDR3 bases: TGTGCCAGCTCAAGGCCCTGGGACACCGGGGAGCTGTTTTTT.